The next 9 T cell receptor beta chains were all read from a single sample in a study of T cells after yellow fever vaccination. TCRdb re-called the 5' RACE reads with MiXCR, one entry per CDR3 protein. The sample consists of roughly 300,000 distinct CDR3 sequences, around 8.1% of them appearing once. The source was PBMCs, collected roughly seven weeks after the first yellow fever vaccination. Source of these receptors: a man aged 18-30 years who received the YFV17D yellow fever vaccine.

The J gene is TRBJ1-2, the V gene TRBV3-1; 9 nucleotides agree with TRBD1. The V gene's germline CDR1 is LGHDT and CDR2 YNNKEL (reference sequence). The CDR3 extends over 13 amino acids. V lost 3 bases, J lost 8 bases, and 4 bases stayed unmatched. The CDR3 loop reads CASSQGQGQGYTF. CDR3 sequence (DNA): TGTGCCAGCAGCCAGGGACAGGGACAAGGCTACACCTTC.

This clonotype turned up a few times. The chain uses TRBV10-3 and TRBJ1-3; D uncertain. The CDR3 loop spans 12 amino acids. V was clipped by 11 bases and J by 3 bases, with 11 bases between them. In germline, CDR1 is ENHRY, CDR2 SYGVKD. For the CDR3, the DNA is TGTGCCGCCCTCCGTGATGGAAACACCATATATTTT. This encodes CAALRDGNTIYF.

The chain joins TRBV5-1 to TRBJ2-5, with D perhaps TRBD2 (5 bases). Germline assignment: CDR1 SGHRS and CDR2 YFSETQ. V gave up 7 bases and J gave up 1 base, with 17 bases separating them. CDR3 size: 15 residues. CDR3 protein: CASRYGTGFQETQYF. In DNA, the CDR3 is TGCGCCAGCCGTTATGGAACGGGGTTCCAAGAGACCCAGTACTTC.

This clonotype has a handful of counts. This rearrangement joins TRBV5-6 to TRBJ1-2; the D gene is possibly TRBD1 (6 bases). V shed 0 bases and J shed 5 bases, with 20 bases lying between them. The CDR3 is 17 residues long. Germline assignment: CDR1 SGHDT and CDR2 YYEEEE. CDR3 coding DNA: TGTGCCAGCAGCTTGGTGGGGGCATCTTCACTGGGGTATGGCTACACCTTC. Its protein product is CASSLVGASSLGYGYTF.

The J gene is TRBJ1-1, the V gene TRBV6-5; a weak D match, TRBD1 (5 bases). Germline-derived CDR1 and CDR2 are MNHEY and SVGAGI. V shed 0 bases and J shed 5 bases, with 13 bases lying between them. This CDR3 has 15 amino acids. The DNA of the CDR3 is TGTGCCAGCAGTTACTCCTCGGTTTGGGGGACTGAAGCTTTCTTT. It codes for CASSYSSVWGTEAFF.

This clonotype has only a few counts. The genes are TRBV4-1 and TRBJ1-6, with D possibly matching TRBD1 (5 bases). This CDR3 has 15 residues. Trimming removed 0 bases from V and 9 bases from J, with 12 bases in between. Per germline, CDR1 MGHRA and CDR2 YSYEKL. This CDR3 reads CASSQEPTGGSPLHF. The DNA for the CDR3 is TGCGCCAGCAGCCAAGAGCCCACTGGGGGTTCACCCCTCCACTTT.

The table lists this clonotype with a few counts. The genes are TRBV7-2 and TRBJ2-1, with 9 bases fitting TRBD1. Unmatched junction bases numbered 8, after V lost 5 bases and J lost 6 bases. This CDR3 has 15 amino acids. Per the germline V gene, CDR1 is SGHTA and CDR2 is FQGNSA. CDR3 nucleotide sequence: TGTGCCAGCAGCCCCAGACAGGGGGGATCCAATGAGCAGTTCTTC. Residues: CASSPRQGGSNEQFF. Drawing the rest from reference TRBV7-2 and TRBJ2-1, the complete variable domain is GAGVSQSPSNKVTEKGKDVELRCDPISGHTALYWYRQSLGQGLEFLIYFQGNSAPDKSGLPSDRFSAERTGGSVSTLTIQRTQQEDSAVYLCASSPRQGGSNEQFFGPGTRLTVL.

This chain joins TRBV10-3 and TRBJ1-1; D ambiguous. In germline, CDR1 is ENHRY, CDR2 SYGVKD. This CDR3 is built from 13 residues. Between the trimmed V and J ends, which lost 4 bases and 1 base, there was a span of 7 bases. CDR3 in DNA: TGTGCCATCAGTGGGGCGGAGAACACTGAAGCTTTCTTT. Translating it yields CAISGAENTEAFF.

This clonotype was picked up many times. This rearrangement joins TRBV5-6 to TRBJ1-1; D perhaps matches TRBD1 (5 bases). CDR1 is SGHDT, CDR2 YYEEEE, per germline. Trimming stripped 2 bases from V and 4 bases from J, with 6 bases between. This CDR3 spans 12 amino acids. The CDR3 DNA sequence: TGTGCCAGCAGCTTCGGGGCCACTGAAGCTTTCTTT. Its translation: CASSFGATEAFF.